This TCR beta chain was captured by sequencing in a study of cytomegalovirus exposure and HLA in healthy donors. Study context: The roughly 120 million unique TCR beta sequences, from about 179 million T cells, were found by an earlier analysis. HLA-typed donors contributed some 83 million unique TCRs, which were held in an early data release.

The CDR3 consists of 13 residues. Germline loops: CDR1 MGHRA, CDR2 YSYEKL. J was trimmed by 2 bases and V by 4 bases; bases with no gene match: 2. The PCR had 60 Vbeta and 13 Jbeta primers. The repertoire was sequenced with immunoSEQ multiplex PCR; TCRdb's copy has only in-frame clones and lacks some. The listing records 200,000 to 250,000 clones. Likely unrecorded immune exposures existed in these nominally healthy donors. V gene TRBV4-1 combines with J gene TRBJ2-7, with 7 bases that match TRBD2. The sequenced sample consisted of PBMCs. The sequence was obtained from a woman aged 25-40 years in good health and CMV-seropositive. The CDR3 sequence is CASSPGLPYEQYF. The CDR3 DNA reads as TGCGCCAGCAGCCCGGGACTACCCTACGAGCAGTACTTC.